One and the same sample provided the 8 T cell receptor beta chains below, sequenced in a study of blood T cell repertoires in COVID-19. Libraries were prepared by immunoSEQ multiplex PCR; TCRdb keeps only in-frame clonotypes and omits some of them. The sample records around 250,000 clones, about nine tenths being singletons. Sample: PBMCs or T cells enriched from blood (not recorded which). The receptor source for this set is a human donor in a cohort exposed to, infected with or recovered from COVID-19 (not recorded which). The donor label of this sample is uncertain.

This rearrangement joins TRBV15 to TRBJ1-2; 10 bases are a match to TRBD1. V shed 5 bases, J shed 8 bases, and the junction held 14 bases outside the gene matches. The CDR3 sequence is 16 residues long. The germline gives CDR1 LNHNV, CDR2 YYDKDF (reference sequence). CDR3 sequence reads: CATSPTTGTGEGGYTF. In DNA, the CDR3 is TGTGCCACCAGCCCTACTACCGGGACAGGGGAGGGAGGCTACACCTTC.

On this clone itself: Because the CDR3 is missing its conserved closing phenylalanine or tryptophan, this is likely a read error. The DNA is omitted, as the CDR3 cannot be located on it reliably, and the CDR3 follows TCRdb's listing. The V and J genes are TRBV15 and TRBJ1-2; TRBD1, the D gene given by the table, was not confirmed from the DNA. The CDR3 adds up to 9 amino acids, both ends counted. Looked up from germline, CDR1 is LNHNV and CDR2 is YYDKDF (reference sequence). Here the CDR3 reads CATSSPNLC.

This sequence joins TRBV5-1 and TRBJ2-2, with a tentative D call TRBD1 (6 bases). Trimming took off 4 bases at V and 2 bases at J, with 18 bases between the two ends. This CDR3 is 17 amino acids long. Germline loops: CDR1 SGHRS, CDR2 YFSETQ. The CDR3 DNA follows: TGCGCCAGCAGCACCTCCACAGGGTCCCTAAACACCGGGGAGCTGTTTTTT. As protein: CASSTSTGSLNTGELFF. Using reference TRBV5-1 and TRBJ2-2 for the parts outside the CDR3, the full variable domain is KAGVTQTPRYLIKTRGQQVTLSCSPISGHRSVSWYQQTPGQGLQFLFEYFSETQRNKGNFPGRFSGRQFSNSRSEMNVSTLELGDSALYLCASSTSTGSLNTGELFFGEGSRLTVL.

This rearrangement joins TRBV28 to TRBJ2-7; 11 positions agree with TRBD2. This CDR3 has 16 amino acids. Trimming at V came to 2 bases and at J to 2 bases, leaving 5 bases not matched to a gene. Germline V gene lookup returns CDR1 MDHEN and CDR2 SYDVKM. The CDR3 sequence is CASSLQLAGATYEQYF. CDR3 nucleotide sequence: TGTGCCAGCAGTTTACAACTAGCGGGGGCTACCTACGAGCAGTACTTC.

V gene TRBV30 combines with J gene TRBJ1-2; tentatively, D is TRBD1 (6 bases). Germline V lookup: CDR1 GTSNPN, CDR2 SVGIG (reference sequence). The V end lost 3 bases, the J end lost 0 bases, and 14 bases lay between the germline ends. The CDR3 spans 15 residues. CDR3 loop: CAWRAGVYSNYGYTF. The CDR3 DNA reads as TGTGCCTGGAGAGCAGGGGTTTACTCTAACTATGGCTACACCTTC.

This clone was seen a handful of times. The chain carries TRBV4-2 and TRBJ2-2; TRBD1 aligns across 8 bases. The germline V gene has CDR1 LGHNA and CDR2 YNFKEQ. V gave up 3 bases and J gave up 5 bases; unmatched junction bases: 5. The CDR3 spans 15 residues. DNA of the CDR3: TGTGCCAGCAGCCATGGACAGGGTGATACCGGGGAGCTGTTTTTT. Translating it yields CASSHGQGDTGELFF.

CDR3 nucleotides: TGTGCCAGCAGTCGGACTAGCGGATACAATGAGCAGTTCTTC. Protein product: CASSRTSGYNEQFF. The rearrangement joins TRBV6-6 to TRBJ2-1; 10 positions agree with TRBD2. CDR1 MNHNY and CDR2 SVGAGI come from the germline V gene (reference sequence). V gave up 5 bases and J gave up 4 bases; unmatched junction bases: 2. The CDR3 totals 14 residues.

The DNA for the CDR3 is TGTGCCAGCAAGATGGGGACTAGCATTTTAATCACACGTGATACGCAGTATTTT. Its protein product is CASKMGTSILITRDTQYF. The genes are TRBV7-9 and TRBJ2-3; 9 bases line up with TRBD2. This CDR3 spans 18 amino acids. Germline lookup yields CDR1 SEHNR and CDR2 FQNEAQ (reference sequence). Trimming removed 7 bases from V and 6 bases from J; junction bases left unmatched: 20.